Sequencing of this TCR beta chain was carried out in a study of blood T cell repertoires in COVID-19. Profiled with immunoSEQ multiplex PCR; TCRdb holds only in-frame clones, not every one. The table includes 200,000 or so clones, 80% to 85% detected once. Those enrolled, adults aged about 18 to 89 years, came from under 25 US areas. Recovered participants had two consecutive negative NP/OP PCR tests, healthcare professional clearance, or symptom resolution. The germline V gene has CDR1 SGHRS and CDR2 YFSETQ. Trimming removed 0 bases at V and 4 bases at J, with 11 bases between. This CDR3 comprises 15 residues.

Material for sequencing was PBMCs or T cells enriched from blood (not recorded which). The V gene is TRBV5-1, the J gene TRBJ1-5; D is perhaps TRBD1 (6 bases). The TCR comes from a man in his forties or fifties who had recovered from COVID-19. As DNA, the CDR3 is TGCGCCAGCAGCTTGGGGACAGAGCTGAATCAGCCCCAGCATTTT. It is translated as CASSLGTELNQPQHF.